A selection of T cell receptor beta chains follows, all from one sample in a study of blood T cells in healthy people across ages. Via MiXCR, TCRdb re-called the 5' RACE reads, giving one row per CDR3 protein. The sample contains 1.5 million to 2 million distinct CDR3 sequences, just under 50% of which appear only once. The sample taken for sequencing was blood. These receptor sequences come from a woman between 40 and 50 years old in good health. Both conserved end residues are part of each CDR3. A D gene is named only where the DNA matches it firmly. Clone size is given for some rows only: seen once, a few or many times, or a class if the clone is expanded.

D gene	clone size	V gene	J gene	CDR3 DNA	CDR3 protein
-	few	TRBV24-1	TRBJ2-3	TGTGCCACCAGCCTTAGCAGCGGTACACGAAATACGCAGTATTTT	CATSLSSGTRNTQYF
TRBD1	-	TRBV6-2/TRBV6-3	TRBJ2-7	TGTGCCAGCAGCCTCACGGGACAGGGGTTTTACGAGCAGTACTTC	CASSLTGQGFYEQYF
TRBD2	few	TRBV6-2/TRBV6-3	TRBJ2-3	TGTGCCGGCAAGCGGGGGGGAAGCACAGATACGCAGTATTTT	CAGKRGGSTDTQYF
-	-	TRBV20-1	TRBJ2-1	TGCAGTGCCACACGACAACAGGGAATCCATGAGCAGTTCTTC	CSATRQQGIHEQFF
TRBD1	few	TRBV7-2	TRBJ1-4	TGTGCCAGCAGCTCCCCCCTAGGGGGCCGAAATGAAAAACTGTTTTTT	CASSSPLGGRNEKLFF
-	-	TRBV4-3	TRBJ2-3	TGCGCCAGCAGCCAAGATTGGGCTGGGGACGGGGGACAAACAGATACGCAGTATTTT	CASSQDWAGDGGQTDTQYF
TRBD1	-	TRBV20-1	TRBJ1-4	TGCAGTGCTAGAGATCGGACAGGGCCTAATGAAAAACTGTTTTTT	CSARDRTGPNEKLFF
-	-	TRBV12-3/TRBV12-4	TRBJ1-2	TGTGCCAGCAGACAACAGGGAGAACGCTATGGCTACACCTTC	CASRQQGERYGYTF
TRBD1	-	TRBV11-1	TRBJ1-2	TGTGCCAGCAGTCCGACAGGGTTGAGTGGCTACACCTTC	CASSPTGLSGYTF
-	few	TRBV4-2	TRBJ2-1	TGTGCCAGCAGCCCCGAGAATCAGAATGAGCAGTTCTTC	CASSPENQNEQFF
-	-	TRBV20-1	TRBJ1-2	TGCAGTGCTAGATCGACCGGGGACTATGGCTACACCTTC	CSARSTGDYGYTF
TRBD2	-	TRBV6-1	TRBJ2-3	TGTGCCAGCAGTACCGGGGGACTAGCGGGGGGGCCAAGGACAGATACGCAGTATTTT	CASSTGGLAGGPRTDTQYF
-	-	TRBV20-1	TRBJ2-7	TGCAGTGCTAAGCGTCAGGGCAGCTCCTACGAGCAGTACTTC	CSAKRQGSSYEQYF
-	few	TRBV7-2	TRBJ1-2	TGTGCCAGCAGCAACTCAGGGGTCAACTATGGCTACACCTTC	CASSNSGVNYGYTF
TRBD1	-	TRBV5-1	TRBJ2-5	TGCGCCAGCAGCTTGTACGGGGACAGGGACCAAGAGACCCAGTACTTC	CASSLYGDRDQETQYF
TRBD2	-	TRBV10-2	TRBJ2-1	TGCGCCAGCCGACTAGCGGGGGGGACTTCGAATGAGCAGTTCTTC	CASRLAGGTSNEQFF
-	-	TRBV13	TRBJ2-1	TGTGCCAGCAGCTTTACCGGGGGGCACTATGAGCAGTTCTTC	CASSFTGGHYEQFF
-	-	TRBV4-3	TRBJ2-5	TGCGCCAGCAGCGCAGGGGGTCTAGCGAAGACCCAGTACTTC	CASSAGGLAKTQYF
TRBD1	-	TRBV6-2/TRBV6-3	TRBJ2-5	TGTGCCAGCAGACCCCAACAGGGGTTGAGGTACTTC	CASRPQQGLRYF
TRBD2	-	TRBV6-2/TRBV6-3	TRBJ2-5	TGTGCCAGCAGTCGACTAGCGGGAGATTTGTACCAAGAGACCCAGTACTTC	CASSRLAGDLYQETQYF
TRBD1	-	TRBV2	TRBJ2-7	TGTGCCAGCAGACAGGGGCTCCACTCCTACGAGCAGTACTTC	CASRQGLHSYEQYF
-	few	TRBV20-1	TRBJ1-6	TGCAGTGCTAGCCAGGGCGGGTCCTATAATTCACCCCTCCACTTT	CSASQGGSYNSPLHF
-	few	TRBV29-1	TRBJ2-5	TGCAGCGTTGAAGAGGAGGGAGAAGAGACCCAGTACTTC	CSVEEEGEETQYF
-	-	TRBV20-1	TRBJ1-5	TGCAGTGCTAGGACAGGTTCTTTCAATCAGCCCCAGCATTTT	CSARTGSFNQPQHF